Shown below are 14 T cell receptor beta chains from a single sample sequenced in a study of Graves' ophthalmopathy and Graves' hyperthyroidism (dated by TCRdb to about 2018). Sequencing relied on an Illumina HiSeq 2000. For repertoire sequencing, the TCR beta CDR3 regions were amplified from RNA transcripts. HTBI primers and the Qiagen OneStep RT-PCR kit were used in a first-round RT-PCR, which was followed by a second-round multiplex PCR, size selection and purification. TCRdb reanalyzed the raw reads on its own, using fastp at Q25 for trimming and MiXCR for clone calling, and kept in-frame beta chains. Identical CDR3 proteins give one entry, which carries the most common genes and DNA. This sample gives more than 300,000 distinct CDR3 sequences in total; 15% of them show up just once. The ten biggest clones cover 5.5% to 7% of the sample. The sequencing sample was made of peripheral blood. The receptors derive from a woman in her late teens or twenties with stable Graves' hyperthyroidism. Donor details come from another sample of the same person, matched by shared clones.

In this sample, this clonotype turned up many times. A much larger clonotype is one base distant, so this may be a read error. J is TRBJ1-1 and V is TRBV7-8, with TRBD1 matching 7 bases. Trimming took 3 bases from V and 1 from J; bases not matched to a gene: 2. From germline, CDR1 is SGHVS and CDR2 FQNEAQ. The CDR3 extends over 14 amino acids. This CDR3 reads CASSLNRGNTEAFF. For the CDR3, the DNA is TGTGCCAGCAGCTTGAACAGGGGGAACACTGAAGCTTTCTTT.

This clonotype was recorded many times. The rearrangement joins TRBV6-2 or TRBV6-3 to TRBJ2-7; 10 bases are shared with TRBD2. The V and J ends lost 4 bases and 6 bases, in that order; junction bases with no gene match: 9. Germline values: CDR1 MNHEY, CDR2 SVGEGT. The CDR3 is made up of 15 amino acids. The CDR3 region has the DNA TGTGCCAGCAGTTCAAGAGCGGGGGGGAAGTTCGAGCAGTACTTC. Amino acids: CASSSRAGGKFEQYF.

This clonotype was recorded at least ten times. This sequence joins TRBV12-3 or TRBV12-4 and TRBJ1-1; D uncertain. CDR3 size: 13 residues. V was cut by 3 bases and J by 2 bases, with 7 bases left in between. CDR3 sequence reads: CASSFVANTEAFF. CDR3 DNA sequence: TGTGCCAGCAGTTTTGTAGCAAACACTGAAGCTTTCTTT.

This clonotype was recorded many times. The chain couples TRBV12-3 or TRBV12-4 to TRBJ2-7, with 7 bases identical to TRBD2. J gave up 3 bases and V 1 base, and 3 bases lay outside the gene matches. The CDR3 totals 14 residues. CDR3 protein: CASSLGRDYYEQYF. The CDR3 DNA reads as TGTGCCAGCAGTTTAGGCCGGGACTACTACGAGCAGTACTTC.

This chain uses TRBV7-8 with TRBJ2-5, with 11 bases that match TRBD2. Looked up from germline, CDR1 is SGHVS and CDR2 is FQNEAQ. After removal of 6 bases from V and 5 bases from J, the junction contained 11 bases not matched to a gene. CDR3 length: 16 residues. For the CDR3, the DNA is TGTGCCAGCAGTCCGACTGGGACTAGCGGTGACGAGACCCAGTACTTC. Amino acid sequence: CASSPTGTSGDETQYF.

This clonotype was observed many times. This chain connects TRBV11-3 to TRBJ1-2; the D gene is possibly TRBD1 (6 bases). The CDR3 sequence is 14 residues long. Germline values: CDR1 SGHNT, CDR2 YENEEA. The V end lost 4 bases, the J end lost 3 bases, and 12 bases lay between the germline ends. CDR3 in DNA: TGTGCCAGCAGCTACAAGGGGGTGGACTATGGCTACACCTTC. Protein product: CASSYKGVDYGYTF. Full variable domain (missing parts from reference TRBV11-3 and TRBJ1-2): EAGVVQSPRYKIIEKKQPVAFWCNPISGHNTLYWYLQNLGQGPELLIRYENEEAVDDSQLPKDRFSAERLKGVDSTLKIQPAELGDSAVYLCASSYKGVDYGYTFGSGTRLTVV.

A remark on this clonotype: A much larger clone sits a single nucleotide away, making a read error possible. This likely comes from a read error, as the CDR3 has no conserved phenylalanine or tryptophan at its end. The chain is built from TRBV12-3 or TRBV12-4 and TRBJ1-2, with no clear D. The CDR3 is made up of 20 amino acids. The V end was cut by 2 bases, the J end by 2 bases, with 27 bases between. In DNA form, the CDR3 reads TGTGCCAGCAGTTTAACCCGGTCGTGGAGGACTGAGAACCCGAACTATGGCTACACCTAC. Translating it yields CASSLTRSWRTENPNYGYTY.

This chain joins TRBV19 and TRBJ2-2; the D is unclear. The V gene lost 7 bases and the J gene lost 1 base, with 16 bases spanning the gap. Per the germline V gene, CDR1 is LNHDA and CDR2 is SQIVND (reference sequence). This CDR3 region has 16 residues. The CDR3 here is CASTSPVAENTGELFF. CDR3 in DNA: TGTGCCAGTACCTCCCCCGTGGCGGAGAACACCGGGGAGCTGTTTTTT.

The chain employs TRBV12-3 or TRBV12-4 and TRBJ1-6; tentative D call: TRBD1 (6 bases). V lost 5 bases and J lost 5, with 13 bases in between. The CDR3 loop spans 15 amino acids. CDR3: CASSQGTLDNSPLHF. DNA for the CDR3: TGTGCCAGCAGTCAAGGGACATTGGATAATTCACCCCTCCACTTT.

This clonotype was detected ten times or more. This rearrangement joins TRBV15 to TRBJ1-3; unclear D gene. CDR1 and CDR2 (germline): LNHNV, YYDKDF (reference sequence). V was pared by 3 bases and J by 2 bases, with 11 bases between. CDR3 length: 15 residues. The CDR3 protein is CATSSEDRAGNTIYF. CDR3 bases: TGTGCCACCAGCAGTGAGGATCGTGCTGGAAACACCATATATTTT.

In this sample, this clonotype turned up many times. The rearrangement uses TRBV6-1 and TRBJ1-1; a weak D match, TRBD1 (5 bases). The germline V and J ends were trimmed by 6 bases and 0 bases, with 5 bases remaining between them. The CDR3 has 12 residues. Germline V gives CDR1 MNHNS, CDR2 SASEGT. CDR3 loop: CASRTVNTEAFF. The CDR3 nucleotides read TGTGCCAGCAGGACAGTGAACACTGAAGCTTTCTTT.

This clonotype showed up many times. This chain's CDR3 is CATARRGGTGELFF. CDR3 nucleotides: TGTGCCACCGCCCGTCGAGGAGGCACCGGGGAGCTGTTTTTT. The chain joins TRBV15 to TRBJ2-2; D is possibly TRBD2 (5 bases). Trimming took off 8 bases at V and 4 bases at J, with 14 bases between the two ends. The CDR3 has 14 residues. Germline V lookup: CDR1 LNHNV, CDR2 YYDKDF (reference sequence). The whole variable domain, remainder taken from reference TRBV15 and TRBJ2-2, is DAMVIQNPRYQVTQFGKPVTLSCSQTLNHNVMYWYQQKSSQAPKLLFHYYDKDFNNEADTPDNFQSRRPNTSFCFLDIRSPGLGDTAMYLCATARRGGTGELFFGEGSRLTVL.

This rearrangement joins TRBV6-2 or TRBV6-3 to TRBJ2-5; 9 nucleotides line up with TRBD1. V shed 0 bases, J shed 3 bases, and the junction held 8 bases outside the gene matches. Germline CDR1 reads MNHEY; CDR2 reads SVGEGT. The CDR3 loop spans 17 amino acids. CDR3 protein: CASSYSSGTGREETQYF. In nucleotides, the CDR3 is TGTGCCAGCAGTTACTCCTCCGGGACAGGGAGGGAAGAGACCCAGTACTTC.

The chain has TRBV12-3 or TRBV12-4 and TRBJ2-7; 7 bases are a match to TRBD2. V lost 3 bases, J lost 3 bases, and 8 bases stayed unmatched. The CDR3 is 15 residues long. For the CDR3, the DNA is TGTGCCAGCAGTTTCCGCGGGGGAGGGTACTACGAGCAGTACTTC. Its translation: CASSFRGGGYYEQYF.